The T cell receptor beta chain under discussion was sequenced for a study of T cells in Graves' hyperthyroidism and ophthalmopathy. Concerning this clonotype itself: What it binds is unknown.

The source of the PBMCs was approximately 9.5 ml of fresh peripheral blood. Amplified regions were TCR beta CDR3 sequences from RNA transcripts. An initial round of RT-PCR targeting the TCR CDR3 relied on the HTBI primer set. MiXCR, applied by TCRdb to the multiplex PCR reads, yields one record per CDR3 protein. The table records about 250,000 distinct CDR3 sequences, approximately 20% of them present only once. The CDR3 has 16 amino acids. Germline loops: CDR1 MNHEY, CDR2 SVGEGT. The V end was cut by 9 bases, the J end by 2 bases, with 20 bases between. Overall study results and limits: Ophthalmopathy and stable hyperthyroidism were separated by a 13 V-J model. Among clonotypes expanded in thyroid above 0.001, most were also found in blood.

The receptor was isolated from a man aged 25-45 years with Graves' ophthalmopathy. The chain uses TRBV6-2 or TRBV6-3 and TRBJ2-4; D not resolved. The sample was blood. CDR3 protein: CASKGLTGVSKNIQYF. The CDR3 bases are TGTGCCAGTAAAGGCCTTACCGGCGTTTCCAAAAACATTCAGTACTTC.